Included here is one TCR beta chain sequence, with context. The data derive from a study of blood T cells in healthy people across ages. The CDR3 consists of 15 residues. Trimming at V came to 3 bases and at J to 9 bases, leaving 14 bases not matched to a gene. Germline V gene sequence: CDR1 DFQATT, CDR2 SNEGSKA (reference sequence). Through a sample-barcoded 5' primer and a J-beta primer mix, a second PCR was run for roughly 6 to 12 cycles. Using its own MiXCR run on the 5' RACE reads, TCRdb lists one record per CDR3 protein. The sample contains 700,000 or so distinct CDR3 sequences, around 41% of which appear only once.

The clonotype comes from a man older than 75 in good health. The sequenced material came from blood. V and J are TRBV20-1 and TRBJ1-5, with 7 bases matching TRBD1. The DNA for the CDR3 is TGCAGTGCTAGGCCCCCGGGACAGCCTGGTTTGCCCCAGCATTTT. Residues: CSARPPGQPGLPQHF.